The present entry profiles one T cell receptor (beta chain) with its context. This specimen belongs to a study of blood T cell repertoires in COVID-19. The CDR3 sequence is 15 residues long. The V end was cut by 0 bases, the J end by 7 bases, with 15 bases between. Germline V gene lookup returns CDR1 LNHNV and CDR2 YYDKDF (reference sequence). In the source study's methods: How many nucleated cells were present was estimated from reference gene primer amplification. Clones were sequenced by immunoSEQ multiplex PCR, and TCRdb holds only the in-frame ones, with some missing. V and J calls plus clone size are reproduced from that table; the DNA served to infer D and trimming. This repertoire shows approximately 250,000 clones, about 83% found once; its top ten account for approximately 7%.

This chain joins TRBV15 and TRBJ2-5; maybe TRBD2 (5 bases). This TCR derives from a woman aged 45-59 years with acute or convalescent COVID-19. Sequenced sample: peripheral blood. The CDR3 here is CATSRERTARRTQYF. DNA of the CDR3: TGTGCCACCAGCAGAGAGAGGACTGCAAGACGGACCCAGTACTTC.